These T cell receptor beta chains were read from a single sample in a study of molecular identifiers for immune sequencing clone quantification. TCRdb redid the calling of the PCR reads with MiXCR, one entry per CDR3 protein. This table holds about 640,000 distinct CDR3 sequences, approximately 20% found once. The material sequenced was naive CD8+ T cells from blood, with Jurkat cell RNA spiked in. The receptors derive from a human donor in good health. Some libraries in this study had Jurkat cell RNA spiked in. Each CDR3 is given with its conserved first and last residue. A D gene is named only where the DNA matches it firmly. Some rows have no size entry. The others give once, few or many, or a class for an expanded clone.

.	TRBV2	many	TRBJ2-5	TGTGCCAGCACCCGGGCCCCGGGGAAGACCCAGTACTTC	CASTRAPGKTQYF
.	TRBV6-5	many	TRBJ2-3	TGTGCCAGCAGGCGACAGTACACCACAGATACGCAGTATTTT	CASRRQYTTDTQYF
.	TRBV12-3/TRBV12-4	many	TRBJ2-4	TGTGCCAGCAGTTTTGGTGGAAACATTCAGTACTTC	CASSFGGNIQYF
.	TRBV4-2	few	TRBJ1-2	TGTGCCAGCAGCCAAGACCGGGGGCTAAACTATGGCTACACCTTC	CASSQDRGLNYGYTF
.	TRBV27	many	TRBJ1-1	TGTGCCAGCAGCCCCTCTACCGCAGTTCTAGAGGCTTTCTTT	CASSPSTAVLEAFF
TRBD2	TRBV3-1	many	TRBJ2-2	TGTGCCAGCAGCCAAGAGGGGCTTGTAGCGGGAACGAACACCGGGGAGCTGTTTTTT	CASSQEGLVAGTNTGELFF
TRBD2	TRBV7-9	many	TRBJ2-5	TGTGCCAGCAGCTTAAAGCTTAGCGGGAGTTCAGAGACCCAGTACTTC	CASSLKLSGSSETQYF
.	TRBV7-2	many	TRBJ2-7	TGTGCCAGCAGCCCGATTGGGGATAGCTACGAGCAGTACTTC	CASSPIGDSYEQYF
.	TRBV7-6	many	TRBJ1-1	TGTGCCAGCAGCTTTGGGGAAGGACCTGAAGCTTTCTTT	CASSFGEGPEAFF
.	TRBV29-1	few	TRBJ2-5	TGCAGCGCTTACCCTTCTATGCAAGAGACCCAGTACTTC	CSAYPSMQETQYF
TRBD1	TRBV30	many	TRBJ2-5	TGTGCCTGGGGGACAGGGGTCTCGGAGACCCAGTACTTC	CAWGTGVSETQYF
.	TRBV7-9	.	TRBJ2-3	TGTGCCAGCAGCTTTTGGGCCGGAACGGGGAAGGATACGCAGTATTTT	CASSFWAGTGKDTQYF
.	TRBV3-1	many	TRBJ2-7	TGTGCCAGCAGCCAGGAAGACTACTACGAGCAGTACTTC	CASSQEDYYEQYF
TRBD1	TRBV4-3	many	TRBJ2-3	TGCGCCAGCAGCCACAGAACAGGGGACGATCTCACAGATACGCAGTATTTT	CASSHRTGDDLTDTQYF
TRBD1	TRBV27	.	TRBJ1-6	TGTGCCAGCAGTATGCGGACAGGTCTCACTTCACCCCTCCGCTTT	CASSMRTGLTSPLRF
TRBD2	TRBV20-1	.	TRBJ2-1	TGCAGTGCTACTACTAGCGGGGAGATCCGGCAGTTCTTC	CSATTSGEIRQFF
.	TRBV4-3	many	TRBJ1-5	TGCGCCAGCAGCCAAGATTTATCCAGGGGCAATCAGCCCCAGCATTTT	CASSQDLSRGNQPQHF